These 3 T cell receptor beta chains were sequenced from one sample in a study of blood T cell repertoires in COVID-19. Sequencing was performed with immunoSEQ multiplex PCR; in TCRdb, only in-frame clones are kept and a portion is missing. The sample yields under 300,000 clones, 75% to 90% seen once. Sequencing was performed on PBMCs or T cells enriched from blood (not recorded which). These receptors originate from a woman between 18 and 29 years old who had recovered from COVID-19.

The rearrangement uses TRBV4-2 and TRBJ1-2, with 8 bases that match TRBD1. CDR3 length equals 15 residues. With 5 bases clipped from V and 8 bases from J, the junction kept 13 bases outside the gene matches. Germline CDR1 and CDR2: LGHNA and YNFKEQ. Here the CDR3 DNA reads TGTGCCAGCAGCACCCATAGGGGCAGGGGGCAAGGCTACACCTTC. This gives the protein CASSTHRGRGQGYTF.

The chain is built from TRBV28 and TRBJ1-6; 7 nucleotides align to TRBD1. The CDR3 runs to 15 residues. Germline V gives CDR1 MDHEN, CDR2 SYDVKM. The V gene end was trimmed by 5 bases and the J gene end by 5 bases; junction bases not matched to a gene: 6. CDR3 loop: CASSPPGQNNSPLHF. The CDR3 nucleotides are TGTGCCAGCAGTCCGCCGGGACAGAATAATTCACCCCTCCACTTT.

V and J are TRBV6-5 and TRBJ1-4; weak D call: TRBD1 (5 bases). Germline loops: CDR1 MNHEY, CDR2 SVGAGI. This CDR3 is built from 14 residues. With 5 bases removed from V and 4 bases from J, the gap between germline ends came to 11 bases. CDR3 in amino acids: CASSNGQGNEKLFF. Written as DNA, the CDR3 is TGTGCCAGCAGTAACGGGCAGGGTAATGAAAAACTGTTTTTT.